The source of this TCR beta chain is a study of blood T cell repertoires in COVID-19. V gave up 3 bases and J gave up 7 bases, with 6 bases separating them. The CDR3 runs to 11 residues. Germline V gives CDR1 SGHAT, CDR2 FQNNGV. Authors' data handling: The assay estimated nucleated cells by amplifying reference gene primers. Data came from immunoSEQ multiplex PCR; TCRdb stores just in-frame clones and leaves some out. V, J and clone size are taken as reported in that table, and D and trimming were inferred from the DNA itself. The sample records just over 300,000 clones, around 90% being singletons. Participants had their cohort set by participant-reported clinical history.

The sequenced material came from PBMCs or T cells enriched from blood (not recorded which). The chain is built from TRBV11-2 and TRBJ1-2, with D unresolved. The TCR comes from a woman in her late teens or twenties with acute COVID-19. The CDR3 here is CASSFSGGYTF. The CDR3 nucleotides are TGTGCCAGCAGCTTTTCCGGTGGCTACACCTTC.